The clone carrying this T cell receptor (beta chain) has a handful of counts. One end of the junction varies from germline; a read error may be responsible. Specified treatment: oral pan-JAK inhibitor, 5-10 mg twice daily. Extracted RNA was reverse transcribed into cDNA, the sequencing template. Only in-frame clones appear in the TCRdb table, and some are missing; sequencing was by immunoSEQ multiplex PCR. The table has about 200,000 clones, less than 45% seen once. This entry comes from a study of CD8+ T cells in alopecia areata. This clonotype was sampled from a human donor with alopecia areata. Sequenced material: CD4+ T cells sorted from blood, taken at approximately week 30, from a patient treated with tofacitinib.

Written as DNA, the CDR3 is TGTGCCAGCTTCGTGGAGCCTTATGTCTACACCTTC. Its protein product is CASFVEPYVYTF. The rearrangement joins TRBV6-5 to TRBJ1-2; D is uncertain. CDR1 is MNHEY and CDR2 is SVGAGI in the germline V gene. This CDR3 has 12 residues.